The 13 T cell receptor beta chains below were found in one sample sequenced in a study of T and B cells in COVID-19 patients (TCRdb year 2020). TRB repertoires were amplified using about 230-550 ng of genomic DNA isolated from blood. The sample was run on an Illumina MiSeq. Multiplex PCR with BIOMED2 TRB-A/B primer pools was used to amplify TRB rearrangements. TCRdb handled the public reads itself, with Q25 trimming in fastp and clone calling in MiXCR, and kept productive beta chains. Each CDR3 protein appears once, grouped with its most common genes and DNA. Across this sample there are approximately 10,000 distinct CDR3 sequences, with 25% to 30% seen only once. The ten largest clones capture less than 35% of the sample. Material: blood. These receptors were collected from a human donor who had recovered from COVID-19.

There are a few counts of this clonotype. V gene TRBV5-1 combines with J gene TRBJ2-5; D is unresolved. CDR1 and CDR2 (germline): SGHRS, YFSETQ. V was trimmed by 0 bases and J by 2 bases, leaving 5 bases between them. The CDR3 sequence is 13 residues long. The CDR3 DNA reads TGCGCCAGCAGCTTGGAGGGACAAGAGACCCAGTACTTC. This codes for CASSLEGQETQYF.

This clonotype occurred a few times. V usage is TRBV12-3 or TRBV12-4 and J usage is TRBJ2-5; 12 positions agree with TRBD2. The junction had 13 bases not matched to a gene; V was cut back by 6 bases and J by 5 bases. The CDR3 covers 17 residues. CDR3 amino acids: CASSIFGLAGLGETQYF. In DNA form, the CDR3 reads TGTGCCAGCAGCATTTTCGGACTAGCGGGACTGGGGGAGACCCAGTACTTC.

This clonotype was counted a few times. The gene calls are TRBV19 and TRBJ2-1; TRBD2 agrees at 15 bases. Germline V gives CDR1 LNHDA, CDR2 SQIVND (reference sequence). Unmatched junction bases numbered 12, after V lost 3 bases and J lost 0 bases. The CDR3 is made up of 21 amino acids. CDR3: CASSILTLGLAGGSSYNEQFF. CDR3 DNA sequence: TGTGCCAGTAGTATTCTAACTCTAGGACTAGCGGGAGGGAGCTCCTACAATGAGCAGTTCTTC. Looking up the rest from reference TRBV19 and TRBJ2-1 gives the full variable domain: DGGITQSPKYLFRKEGQNVTLSCEQNLNHDAMYWYRQDPGQGLRLIYYSQIVNDFQKGDIAEGYSVSREKKESFPLTVTSAQKNPTAFYLCASSILTLGLAGGSSYNEQFFGPGTRLTVL.

As regards this clonotype: A read error is possible here, since a much larger clone lies one base away. The missing conserved phenylalanine or tryptophan at the end of this CDR3 makes a read error likely. J is TRBJ2-3 and V is TRBV14; no firm D call. Germline V gene sequence: CDR1 SGHDN, CDR2 FVKESK. Between the trimmed V and J ends, which lost 8 bases and 6 bases, there was a span of 18 bases. The CDR3 has 14 residues. As DNA, the CDR3 is TGTGCCAGCTCCCCCACTTTCGCTGGTGATACGCAGTATTTG. It encodes CASSPTFAGDTQYL.

This chain joins TRBV12-3 or TRBV12-4 and TRBJ2-2; D uncertain. With 9 bases removed from V and 6 bases from J, the gap between germline ends came to 8 bases. The CDR3 is made up of 11 amino acids. This CDR3 reads CASTRAGELFF. CDR3 nucleotides: TGTGCCAGTACTCGTGCCGGGGAGCTGTTTTTT.

The chain is built from TRBV18 and TRBJ1-2, with TRBD1 as a possible D gene (5 bases). Trimming took 5 bases from V and 5 from J, leaving 18 bases between them. CDR3 size: 15 residues. The V gene's germline CDR1 is KGHSH and CDR2 LQKENI. The CDR3 here is CASSMGPNPRYGYTF. CDR3 sequence (DNA): TGTGCCAGCTCAATGGGACCCAACCCCCGTTATGGCTACACCTTC.

This clonotype was counted a few times. CDR3: CASSPRADEQYF. The CDR3 DNA is TGTGCCAGCAGCCCCCGGGCGGACGAGCAGTACTTC. V gene TRBV7-9 combines with J gene TRBJ2-7; D unresolved. The CDR3 has 12 residues. CDR1 and CDR2 from the germline V gene are SEHNR and FQNEAQ (reference sequence). The germline V and J ends were trimmed by 5 bases and 5 bases, with 10 bases remaining between them.

This clonotype has a handful of counts. The chain links TRBV6-5 to TRBJ1-6, with 12 bases matching TRBD1. This CDR3 region has 16 residues. With V trimmed by 6 bases and J by 10 bases, 10 bases remained unmatched. From germline, CDR1 is MNHEY and CDR2 SVGAGI. Here the CDR3 DNA reads TGTGCCAGCAGCGGGACAGGGGGCCATGCAGGATCACCCCTCCACTTT. Its protein is CASSGTGGHAGSPLHF.

In this sample, this clonotype turned up many times. DNA for the CDR3: TGTGCCAGCAGCGCCCTGGGCGAGCAGTACTTC. Its translation is CASSALGEQYF. The chain is built from TRBV5-6 and TRBJ2-7, with D uncertain. Germline V lookup: CDR1 SGHDT, CDR2 YYEEEE. This CDR3 has 11 residues. Trimming stripped 4 bases from V and 6 bases from J, with 8 bases between.

The chain recombines TRBV6-1 with TRBJ2-7, with TRBD1 matching over 9 bases. V was pared by 7 bases and J by 2 bases, with 9 bases of the junction left unmatched. In germline, CDR1 is MNHNS, CDR2 SASEGT. CDR3 length: 15 residues. The DNA for the CDR3 is TGTGCCAGCAAAGAAGGACAGGGGAAAACCTACGAGCAGTACTTC. This sequence encodes CASKEGQGKTYEQYF.

The rearrangement joins TRBV11-3 to TRBJ2-1; D is uncertain. V lost 1 base and J lost 0, with 4 bases in between. The germline V gene has CDR1 SGHNT and CDR2 YENEEA. The CDR3 is made up of 14 amino acids. The CDR3 sequence: CASSLADSYNEQFF. The CDR3 bases are TGTGCCAGCAGCTTAGCGGACTCCTACAATGAGCAGTTCTTC.

Within the sample, this clonotype is medium-sized. This chain links TRBV19 with TRBJ2-1; weak D call: TRBD2 (6 bases). This CDR3 has 14 amino acids. Germline CDR1 is LNHDA and CDR2 is SQIVND (reference sequence). The V gene lost 10 bases and the J gene lost 6 bases, with 19 bases spanning the gap. The CDR3 bases are TGTGCCACCAGAGGGGAGGTTGGAGGCAATGAGCAGTTCTTC. It translates to CATRGEVGGNEQFF.

V gene TRBV24-1 combines with J gene TRBJ2-5; 9 nucleotides line up with TRBD2. V trimming: 1 base; J trimming: 4 bases; junction bases outside the gene matches: 9. The V gene's germline CDR1 is KGHDR and CDR2 SFDVKD. The CDR3 has 17 amino acids. This CDR3 is CATSDLKGSGSAETQYF. CDR3 DNA sequence: TGTGCCACCAGTGATTTAAAGGGTAGCGGGAGTGCAGAGACCCAGTACTTC.